This TCR beta chain comes out of a study of early T cells in non-severe SARS-CoV-2 infection. As for the study in general: Unsorted whole blood bulk RNA was sequenced, with unpaired chains.

CDR3 size: 13 residues. Germline trimming cut 6 bases from V and 2 bases from J; bases unmatched to any gene: 4. Germline V gives CDR1 MNHEY, CDR2 SMNVEV (reference sequence). Researchers attached unique molecular identifiers to individual cDNA molecules. One entry per CDR3 protein results from TCRdb running MiXCR on the 5' RACE reads. The sample holds 30,000 to 45,000 distinct CDR3 sequences, around 4.3% seen once. This clonotype appeared many times. This clonotype originated in an adult who was a healthcare worker with PCR-confirmed SARS-CoV-2 infection or an uninfected control (not recorded which). Sequenced material: whole blood. V and J are TRBV27 and TRBJ2-7, with TRBD1 matching 7 bases. This CDR3 is CASSKQGPYEQYF. DNA for the CDR3: TGTGCCAGCAGCAAACAGGGGCCCTACGAGCAGTACTTC.